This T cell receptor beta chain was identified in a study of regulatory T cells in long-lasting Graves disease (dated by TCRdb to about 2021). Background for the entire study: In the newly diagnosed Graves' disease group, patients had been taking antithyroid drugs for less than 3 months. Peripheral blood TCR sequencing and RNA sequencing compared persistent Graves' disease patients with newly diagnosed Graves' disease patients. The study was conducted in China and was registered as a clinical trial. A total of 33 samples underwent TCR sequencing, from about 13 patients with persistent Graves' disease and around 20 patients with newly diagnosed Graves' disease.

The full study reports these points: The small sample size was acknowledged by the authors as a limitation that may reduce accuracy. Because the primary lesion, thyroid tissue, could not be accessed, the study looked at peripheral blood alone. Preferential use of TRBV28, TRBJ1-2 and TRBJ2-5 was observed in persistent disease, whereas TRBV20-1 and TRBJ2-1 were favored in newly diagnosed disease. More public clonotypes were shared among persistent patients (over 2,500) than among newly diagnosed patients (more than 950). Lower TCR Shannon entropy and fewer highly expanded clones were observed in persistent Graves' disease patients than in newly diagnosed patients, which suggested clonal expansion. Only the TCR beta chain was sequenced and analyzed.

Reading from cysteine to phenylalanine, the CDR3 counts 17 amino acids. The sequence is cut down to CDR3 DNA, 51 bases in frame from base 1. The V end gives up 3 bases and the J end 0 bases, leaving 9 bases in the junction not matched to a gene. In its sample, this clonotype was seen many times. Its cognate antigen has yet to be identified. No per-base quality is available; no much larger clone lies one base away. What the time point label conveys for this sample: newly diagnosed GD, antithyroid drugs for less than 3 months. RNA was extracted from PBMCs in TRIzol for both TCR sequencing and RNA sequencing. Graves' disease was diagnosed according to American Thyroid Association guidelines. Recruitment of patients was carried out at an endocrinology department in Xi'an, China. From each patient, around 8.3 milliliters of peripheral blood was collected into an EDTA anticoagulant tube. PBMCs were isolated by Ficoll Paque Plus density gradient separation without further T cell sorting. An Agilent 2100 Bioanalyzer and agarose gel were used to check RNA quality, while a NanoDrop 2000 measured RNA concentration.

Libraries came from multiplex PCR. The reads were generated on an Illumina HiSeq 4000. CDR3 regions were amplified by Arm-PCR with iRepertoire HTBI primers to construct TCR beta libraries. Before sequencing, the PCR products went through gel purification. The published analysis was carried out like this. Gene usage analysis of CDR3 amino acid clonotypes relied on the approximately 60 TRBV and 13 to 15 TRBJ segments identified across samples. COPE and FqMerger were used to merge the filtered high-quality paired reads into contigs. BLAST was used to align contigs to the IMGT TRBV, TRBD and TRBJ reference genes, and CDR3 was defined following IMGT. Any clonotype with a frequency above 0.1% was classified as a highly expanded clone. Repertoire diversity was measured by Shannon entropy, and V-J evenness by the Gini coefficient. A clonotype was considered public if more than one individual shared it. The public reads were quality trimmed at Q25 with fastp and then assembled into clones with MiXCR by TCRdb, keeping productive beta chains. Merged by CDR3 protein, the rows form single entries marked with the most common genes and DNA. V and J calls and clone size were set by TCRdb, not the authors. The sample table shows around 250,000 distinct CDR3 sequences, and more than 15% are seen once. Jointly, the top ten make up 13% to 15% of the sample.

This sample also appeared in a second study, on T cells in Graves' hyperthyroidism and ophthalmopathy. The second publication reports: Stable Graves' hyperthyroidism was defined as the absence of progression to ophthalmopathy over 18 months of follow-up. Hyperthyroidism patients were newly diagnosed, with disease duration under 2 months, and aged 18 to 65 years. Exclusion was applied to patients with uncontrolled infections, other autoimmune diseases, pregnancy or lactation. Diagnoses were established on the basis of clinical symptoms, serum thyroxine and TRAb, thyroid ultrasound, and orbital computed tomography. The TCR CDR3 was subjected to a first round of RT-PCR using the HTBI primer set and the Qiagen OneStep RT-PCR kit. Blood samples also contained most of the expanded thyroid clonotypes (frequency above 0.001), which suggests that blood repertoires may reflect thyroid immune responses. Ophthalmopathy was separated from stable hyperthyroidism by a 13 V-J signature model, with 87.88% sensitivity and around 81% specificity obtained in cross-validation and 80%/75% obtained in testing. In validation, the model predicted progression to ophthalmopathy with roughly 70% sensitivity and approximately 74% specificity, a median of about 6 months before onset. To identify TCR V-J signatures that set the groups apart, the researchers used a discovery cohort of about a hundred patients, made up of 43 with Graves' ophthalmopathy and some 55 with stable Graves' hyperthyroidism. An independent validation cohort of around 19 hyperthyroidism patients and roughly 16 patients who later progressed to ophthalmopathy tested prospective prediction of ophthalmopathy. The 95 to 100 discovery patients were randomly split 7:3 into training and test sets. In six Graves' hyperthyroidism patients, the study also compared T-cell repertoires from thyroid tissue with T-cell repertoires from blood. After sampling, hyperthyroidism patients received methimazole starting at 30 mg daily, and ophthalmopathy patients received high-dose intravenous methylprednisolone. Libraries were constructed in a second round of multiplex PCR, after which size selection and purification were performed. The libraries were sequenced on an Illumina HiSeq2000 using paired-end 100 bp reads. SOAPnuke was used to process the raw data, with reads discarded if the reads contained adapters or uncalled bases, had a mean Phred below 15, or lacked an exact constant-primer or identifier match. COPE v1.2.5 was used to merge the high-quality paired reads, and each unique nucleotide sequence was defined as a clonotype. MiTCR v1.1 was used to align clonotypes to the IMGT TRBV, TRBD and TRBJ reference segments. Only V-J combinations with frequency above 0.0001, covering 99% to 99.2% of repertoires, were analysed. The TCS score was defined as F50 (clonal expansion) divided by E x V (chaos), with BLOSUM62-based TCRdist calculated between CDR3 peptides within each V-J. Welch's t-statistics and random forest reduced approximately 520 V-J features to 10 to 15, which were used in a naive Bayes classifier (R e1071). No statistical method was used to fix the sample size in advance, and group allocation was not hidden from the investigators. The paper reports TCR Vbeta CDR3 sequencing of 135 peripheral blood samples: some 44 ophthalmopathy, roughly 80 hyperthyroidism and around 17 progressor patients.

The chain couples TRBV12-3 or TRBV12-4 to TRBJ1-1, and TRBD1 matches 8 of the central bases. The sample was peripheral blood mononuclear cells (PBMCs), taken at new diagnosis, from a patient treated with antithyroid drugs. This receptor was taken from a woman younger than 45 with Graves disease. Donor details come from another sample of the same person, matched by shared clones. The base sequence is TGTGCCAGCAGTTTCGAGGACAGGGTGAGCGTGAACACTGAAGCTTTCTTT. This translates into CASSFEDRVSVNTEAFF.